This T cell receptor (beta chain) is drawn from a study of Ad26.COV2.S vaccination and SARS-CoV-2 variants. Described treatment: roughly 18 received Ad26.COV2.S at low or high dose, single or two shots; roughly 5 received placebo; per-sample allocation not given. All samples were drawn on day 63, counting from the first vaccine or placebo injection. Expressing Wuhan-strain SARS-CoV-2 spike, an Ad26 vector served as the vaccine. General study points: Responses of T cells in total may have been underestimated by the TCR breadth and depth analyses. For non-spike TCRs, breadth in vaccine recipients resembled that in placebo recipients.

A few counts support this clone. Antigen: not known. The data were produced by immunoSEQ multiplex PCR, yet TCRdb's version contains in-frame clones alone and is incomplete. The table lists 300,000 to 350,000 clones, 88% of them singletons. The receptor's source is a person aged 18 to 65 who received the Ad26.COV2.S COVID-19 vaccine or a placebo. Material: peripheral blood, obtained in a trial of Ad26.COV2.S vaccine versus placebo.

Here the CDR3 reads CASSKESGAGAYEQYF. DNA for the CDR3: TGTGCCAGCAGCAAAGAATCTGGGGCAGGGGCCTACGAGCAGTACTTC. The chain joins TRBV5-4 to TRBJ2-7, with D perhaps TRBD1 (6 bases). Trimming removed 4 bases at V and 2 bases at J, with 19 bases between. The CDR3 is 16 residues long. Germline CDR1 reads SGHNT; CDR2 reads YYREEE (reference sequence).